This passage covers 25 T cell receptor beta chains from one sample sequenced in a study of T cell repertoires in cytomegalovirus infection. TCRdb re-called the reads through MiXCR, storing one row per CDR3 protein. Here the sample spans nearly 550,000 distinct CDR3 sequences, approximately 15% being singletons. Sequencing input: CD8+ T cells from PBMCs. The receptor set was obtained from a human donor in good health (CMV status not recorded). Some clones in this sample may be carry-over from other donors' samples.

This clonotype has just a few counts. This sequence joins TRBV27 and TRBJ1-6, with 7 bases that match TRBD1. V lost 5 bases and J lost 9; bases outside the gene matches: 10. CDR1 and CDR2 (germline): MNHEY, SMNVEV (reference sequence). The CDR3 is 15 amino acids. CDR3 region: CASSLGTARSSPLHF. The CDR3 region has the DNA TGTGCCAGCAGTCTTGGGACAGCCCGTTCTTCACCCCTCCACTTT.

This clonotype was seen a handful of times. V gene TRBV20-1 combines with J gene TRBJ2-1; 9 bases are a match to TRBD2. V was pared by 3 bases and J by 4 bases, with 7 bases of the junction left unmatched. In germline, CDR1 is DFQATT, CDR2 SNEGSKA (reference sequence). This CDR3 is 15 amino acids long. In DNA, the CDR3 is TGCAGTGCTAGGGCGGCGGGGGGGGTTTACAATGAGCAGTTCTTC. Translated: CSARAAGGVYNEQFF.

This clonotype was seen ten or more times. The CDR3 loop is CASSVVETGELFF. CDR3 DNA: TGTGCCAGCAGCGTAGTAGAGACCGGGGAGCTGTTTTTT. The genes are TRBV9 and TRBJ2-2, with D unclear. V lost 0 bases, J lost 5 bases, and 5 bases lay in between. CDR1 is SGDLS, CDR2 YYNGEE, per germline. The CDR3 loop spans 13 amino acids.

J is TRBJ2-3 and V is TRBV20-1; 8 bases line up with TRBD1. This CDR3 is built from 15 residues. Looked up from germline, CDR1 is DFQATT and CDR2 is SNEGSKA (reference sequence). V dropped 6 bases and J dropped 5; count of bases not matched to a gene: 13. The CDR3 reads CSAQTSRGQKDTQYF. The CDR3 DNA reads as TGCAGTGCCCAAACCTCCAGGGGGCAAAAAGATACGCAGTATTTT.

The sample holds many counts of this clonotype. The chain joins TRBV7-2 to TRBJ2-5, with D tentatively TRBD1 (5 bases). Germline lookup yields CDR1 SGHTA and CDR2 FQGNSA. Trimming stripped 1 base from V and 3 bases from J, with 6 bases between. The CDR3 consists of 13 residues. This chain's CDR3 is CASSLVTEETQYF. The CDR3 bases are TGTGCCAGCAGCTTAGTGACAGAAGAGACCCAGTACTTC.

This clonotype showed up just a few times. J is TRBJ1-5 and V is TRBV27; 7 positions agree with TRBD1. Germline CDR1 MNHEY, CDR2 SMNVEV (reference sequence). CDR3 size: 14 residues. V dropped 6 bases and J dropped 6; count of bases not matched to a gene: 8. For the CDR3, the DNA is TGTGCCAGCAGCAATACAGGGGTGCGTCAGCCCCAGCATTTT. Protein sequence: CASSNTGVRQPQHF.

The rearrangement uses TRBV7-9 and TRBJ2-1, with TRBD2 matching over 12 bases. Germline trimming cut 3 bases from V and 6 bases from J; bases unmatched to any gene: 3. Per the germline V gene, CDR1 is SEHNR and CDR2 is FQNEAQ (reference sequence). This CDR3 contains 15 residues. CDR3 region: CASSFTSGRRNEQFF. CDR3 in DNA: TGTGCCAGCAGCTTCACTAGCGGGAGGCGCAATGAGCAGTTCTTC.

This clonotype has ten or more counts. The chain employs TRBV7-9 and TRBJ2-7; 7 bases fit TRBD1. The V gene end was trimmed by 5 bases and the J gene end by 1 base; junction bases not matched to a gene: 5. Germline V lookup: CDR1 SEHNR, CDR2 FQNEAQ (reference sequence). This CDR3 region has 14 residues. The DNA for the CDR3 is TGTGCCAGCAGCGGGGACAGTTTGTCCTACGAGCAGTACTTC. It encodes CASSGDSLSYEQYF.

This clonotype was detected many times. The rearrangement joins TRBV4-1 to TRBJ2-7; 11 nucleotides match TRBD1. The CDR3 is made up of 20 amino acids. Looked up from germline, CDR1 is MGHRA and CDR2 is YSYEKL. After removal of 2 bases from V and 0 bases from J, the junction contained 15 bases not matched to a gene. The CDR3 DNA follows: TGCGCCAGCAGCCAAATAGGGCCGGGACAGGGGGTATTTCCCTCCTACGAGCAGTACTTC. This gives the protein CASSQIGPGQGVFPSYEQYF.

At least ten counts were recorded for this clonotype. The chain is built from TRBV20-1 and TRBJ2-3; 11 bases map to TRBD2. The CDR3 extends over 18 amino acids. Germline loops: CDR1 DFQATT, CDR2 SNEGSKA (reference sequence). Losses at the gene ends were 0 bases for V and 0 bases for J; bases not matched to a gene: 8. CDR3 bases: TGCAGTGCTAGAGATCGGCTAGCGGGGGGTCTTAGCACAGATACGCAGTATTTT. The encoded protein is CSARDRLAGGLSTDTQYF.

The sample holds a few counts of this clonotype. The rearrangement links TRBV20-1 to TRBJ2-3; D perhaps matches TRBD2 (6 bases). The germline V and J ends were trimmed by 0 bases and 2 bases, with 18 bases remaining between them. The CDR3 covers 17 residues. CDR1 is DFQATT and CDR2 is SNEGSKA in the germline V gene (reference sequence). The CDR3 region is CSAREAGSSKFTDTQYF. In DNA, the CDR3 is TGCAGTGCTAGAGAAGCGGGTTCCTCCAAATTCACAGATACGCAGTATTTT.

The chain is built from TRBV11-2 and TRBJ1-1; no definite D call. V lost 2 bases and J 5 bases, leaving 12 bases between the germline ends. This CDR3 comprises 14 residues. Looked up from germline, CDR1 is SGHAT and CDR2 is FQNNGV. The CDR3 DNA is TGTGCCAGCAGCTTAACGGGGTGGAGTACTGAAGCTTTCTTT. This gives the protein CASSLTGWSTEAFF.

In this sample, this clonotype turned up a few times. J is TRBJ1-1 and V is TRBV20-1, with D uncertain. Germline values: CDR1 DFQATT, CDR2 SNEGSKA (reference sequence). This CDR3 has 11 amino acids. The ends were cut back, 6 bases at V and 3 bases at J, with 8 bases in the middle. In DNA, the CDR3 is TGCAGTGCCACCGACTACACTGAAGCTTTCTTT. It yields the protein CSATDYTEAFF.

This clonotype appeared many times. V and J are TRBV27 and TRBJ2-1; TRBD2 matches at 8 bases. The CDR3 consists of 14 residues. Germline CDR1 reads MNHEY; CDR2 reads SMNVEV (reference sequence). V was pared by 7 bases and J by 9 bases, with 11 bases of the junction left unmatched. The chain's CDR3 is CASTQAGAGVEQFF. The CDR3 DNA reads TGTGCCAGCACCCAAGCGGGAGCTGGAGTTGAGCAGTTCTTC.

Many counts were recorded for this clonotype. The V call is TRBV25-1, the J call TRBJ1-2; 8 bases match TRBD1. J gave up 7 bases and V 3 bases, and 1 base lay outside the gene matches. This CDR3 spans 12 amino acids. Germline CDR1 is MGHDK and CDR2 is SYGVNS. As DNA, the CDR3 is TGTGCCAGCAGTGACCAGGGGGCTGGCTACACCTTC. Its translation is CASSDQGAGYTF.

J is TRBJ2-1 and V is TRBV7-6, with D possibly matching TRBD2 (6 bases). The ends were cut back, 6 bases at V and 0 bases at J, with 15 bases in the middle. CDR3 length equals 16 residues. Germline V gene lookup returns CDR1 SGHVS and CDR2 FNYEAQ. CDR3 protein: CASSPEEGTSYNEQFF. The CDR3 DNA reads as TGTGCCAGCAGTCCAGAGGAGGGGACCTCCTACAATGAGCAGTTCTTC. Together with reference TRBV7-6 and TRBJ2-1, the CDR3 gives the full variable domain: GAGVSQSPRYKVTKRGQDVALRCDPISGHVSLYWYRQALGQGPEFLTYFNYEAQQDKSGLPNDRFSAERPEGSISTLTIQRTEQRDSAMYRCASSPEEGTSYNEQFFGPGTRLTVL.

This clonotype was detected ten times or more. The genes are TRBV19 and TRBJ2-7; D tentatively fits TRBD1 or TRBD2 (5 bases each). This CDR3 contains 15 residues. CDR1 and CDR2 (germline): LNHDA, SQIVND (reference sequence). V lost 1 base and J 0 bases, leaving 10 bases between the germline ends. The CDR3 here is CASSIVPGTSYEQYF. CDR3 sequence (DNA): TGTGCCAGTAGTATAGTACCAGGGACCTCCTACGAGCAGTACTTC. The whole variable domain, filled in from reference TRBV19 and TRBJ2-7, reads DGGITQSPKYLFRKEGQNVTLSCEQNLNHDAMYWYRQDPGQGLRLIYYSQIVNDFQKGDIAEGYSVSREKKESFPLTVTSAQKNPTAFYLCASSIVPGTSYEQYFGPGTRLTVT.

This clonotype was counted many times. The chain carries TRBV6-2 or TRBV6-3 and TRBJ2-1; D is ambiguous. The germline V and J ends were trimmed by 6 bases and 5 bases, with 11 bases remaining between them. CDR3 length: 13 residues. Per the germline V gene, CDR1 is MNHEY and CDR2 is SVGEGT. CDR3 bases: TGTGCCAGCAGCCCGTTCACGGACAATGAGCAGTTCTTC. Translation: CASSPFTDNEQFF.

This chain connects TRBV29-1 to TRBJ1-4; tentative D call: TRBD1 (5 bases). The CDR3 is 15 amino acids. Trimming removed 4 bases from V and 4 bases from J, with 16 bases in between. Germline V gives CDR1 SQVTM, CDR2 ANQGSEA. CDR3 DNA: TGCAGCGTTGGTAAATCGGGACGGGTTAATGAAAAACTGTTTTTT. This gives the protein CSVGKSGRVNEKLFF.

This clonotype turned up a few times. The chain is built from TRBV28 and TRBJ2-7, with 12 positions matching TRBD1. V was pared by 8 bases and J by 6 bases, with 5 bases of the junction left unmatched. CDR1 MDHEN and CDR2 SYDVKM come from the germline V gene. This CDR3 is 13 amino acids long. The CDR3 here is CASFGTGGIEQYF. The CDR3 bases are TGTGCCAGCTTCGGGACAGGGGGCATCGAGCAGTACTTC.

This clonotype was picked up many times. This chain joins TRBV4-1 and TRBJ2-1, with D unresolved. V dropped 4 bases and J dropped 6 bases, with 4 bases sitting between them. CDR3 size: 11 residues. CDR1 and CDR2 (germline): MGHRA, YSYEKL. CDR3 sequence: CASSRSNEQFF. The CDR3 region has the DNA TGCGCCAGCAGCCGCAGCAATGAGCAGTTCTTC.

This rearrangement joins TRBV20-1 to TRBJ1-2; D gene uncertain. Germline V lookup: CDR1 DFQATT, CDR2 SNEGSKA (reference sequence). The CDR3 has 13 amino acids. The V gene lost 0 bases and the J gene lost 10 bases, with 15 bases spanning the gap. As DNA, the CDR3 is TGCAGTGCTAGAGATCCCGAGCGGCTAGTCTACACCTTC. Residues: CSARDPERLVYTF.

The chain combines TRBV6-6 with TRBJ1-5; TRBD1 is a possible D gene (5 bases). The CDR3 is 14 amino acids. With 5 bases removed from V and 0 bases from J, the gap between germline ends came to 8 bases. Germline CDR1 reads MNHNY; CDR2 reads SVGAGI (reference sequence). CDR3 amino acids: CASSADSSNQPQHF. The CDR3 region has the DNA TGTGCCAGCAGTGCAGACAGTAGCAATCAGCCCCAGCATTTT.

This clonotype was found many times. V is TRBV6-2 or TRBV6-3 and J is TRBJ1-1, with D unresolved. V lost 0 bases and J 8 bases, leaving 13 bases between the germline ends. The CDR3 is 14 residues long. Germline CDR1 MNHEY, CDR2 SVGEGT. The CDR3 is CASSYSKSAGEAFF. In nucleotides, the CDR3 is TGTGCCAGCAGTTACTCGAAGTCGGCGGGAGAAGCTTTCTTT.

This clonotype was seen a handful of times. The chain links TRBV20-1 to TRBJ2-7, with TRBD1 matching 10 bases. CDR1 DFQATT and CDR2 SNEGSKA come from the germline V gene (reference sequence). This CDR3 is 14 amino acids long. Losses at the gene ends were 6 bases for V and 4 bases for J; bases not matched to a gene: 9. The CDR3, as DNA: TGCAGTGCCAATGACCCGGGACAGGGGTACGAGCAGTACTTC. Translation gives CSANDPGQGYEQYF.